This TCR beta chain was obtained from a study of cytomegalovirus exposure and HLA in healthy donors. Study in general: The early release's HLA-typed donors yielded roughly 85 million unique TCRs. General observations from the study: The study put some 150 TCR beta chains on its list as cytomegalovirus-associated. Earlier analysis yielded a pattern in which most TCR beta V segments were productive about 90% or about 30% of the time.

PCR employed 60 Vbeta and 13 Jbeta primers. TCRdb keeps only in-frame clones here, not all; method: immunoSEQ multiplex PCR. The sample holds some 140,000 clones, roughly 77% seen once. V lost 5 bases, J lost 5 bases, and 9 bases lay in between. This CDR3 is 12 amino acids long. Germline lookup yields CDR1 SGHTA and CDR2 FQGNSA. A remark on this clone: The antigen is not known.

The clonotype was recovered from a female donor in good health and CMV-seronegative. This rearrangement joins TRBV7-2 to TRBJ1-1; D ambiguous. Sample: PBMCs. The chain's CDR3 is CASSLEVTEAFF. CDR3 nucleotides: TGTGCCAGCAGCCTGGAGGTGACTGAAGCTTTCTTT.